This T cell receptor beta chain was profiled in a study of T cell clonotyping in hematopoietic cell transplantation. CDR1 is LNHDA and CDR2 is SQIVND in the germline V gene (reference sequence). The CDR3 has 14 residues. Trimming shortened V by 6 bases and J by 2 bases, and 13 bases separated the two germline ends. TCRdb keeps only in-frame clones here, not all; method: immunoSEQ multiplex PCR. This table has 4,000 to 6,000 clones, about 95% appearing once. This TCR came from a male patient aged 55 to 69 who had an allogeneic stem cell transplant from a related donor, so the T cells may come from the graft donor. Some clones in this sample may be carry-over from other donors' samples. The chain is built from TRBV19 and TRBJ1-1; D unresolved. The sample here was PBMCs, taken 180 days after allogeneic stem cell transplant. The CDR3 loop is CASSSSRLNTEAFF. Here the CDR3 DNA reads TGTGCCAGTAGCTCTTCCCGGCTTAACACTGAAGCTTTCTTT. Supplemented by reference TRBV19 and TRBJ1-1, the full variable domain reads DGGITQSPKYLFRKEGQNVTLSCEQNLNHDAMYWYRQDPGQGLRLIYYSQIVNDFQKGDIAEGYSVSREKKESFPLTVTSAQKNPTAFYLCASSSSRLNTEAFFGQGTRLTVV.